These T cell receptor beta chains were read from a single sample in a study of post-analysis software for immune sequencing data. One entry per CDR3 protein results from TCRdb running MiXCR on the PCR reads. Of fewer than 850,000 distinct CDR3 sequences listed, around 46% are singletons. The sample consisted of blood. Receptors originate from a girl under 18 with multiple sclerosis. Both conserved end residues are part of each CDR3. The D gene is left open where the match is weak. The size of a clone is reported for some rows only, either as once, few or many, or as a class for expanded clones.

TRBJ1-4 TRBD1 . TRBV15 TGTGCCACCAGCGAAGACAGGGCAGCGGATAATGAAAAACTGTTTTTT CATSEDRAADNEKLFF
TRBJ1-2 . . TRBV6-5 TGTGCCAGCAGTTATCCCCACCGGCAGCAAGCTAACTATGGCTACACCTTC CASSYPHRQQANYGYTF
TRBJ2-1 . . TRBV4-2 TGTGCCAGCAGCCAAGAACGGATAGCGAACCTTCAGTTCTTC CASSQERIANLQFF
TRBJ2-5 TRBD1 . TRBV10-3 TGTGCCATCAGCCCTACCGAGGGGGCACCCTACCAAGAGACCCAGTACTTC CAISPTEGAPYQETQYF
TRBJ2-5 TRBD1 . TRBV10-3 TGTGCCATCAGCCCGGACAGGGCGGGTGTGACCCAGTACTTC CAISPDRAGVTQYF
TRBJ1-5 TRBD1 . TRBV2 TGTGCCAGCAGTGACTCGACAGGGGAGGGTCAGCCCCAGCATTTT CASSDSTGEGQPQHF
TRBJ2-7 . . TRBV10-3 TGTGCCATCAGTGAGGGGCGATACAGTTCCTACGAGCAGTACTTC CAISEGRYSSYEQYF
TRBJ2-1 . few TRBV6-5 TGTGCCAGCAGGATACGTCGGGGCCACAATGAGCAGTTCTTC CASRIRRGHNEQFF
TRBJ2-3 TRBD2 few TRBV4-3 TGCGCCAGCAGCCAAGCAGGACTAGGCACAGATACGCAGTATTTT CASSQAGLGTDTQYF
TRBJ2-6 . . TRBV7-2 TGTGCCAGCAGCTTAGCGCGGAGGGCTGGGGCCAACGTCATGACTTTC CASSLARRAGANVMTF
TRBJ2-1 TRBD2 few TRBV5-8 TGTGCCAGCAGCCGCGCCCTCGTACTAGCGGGAGGGGCCAATGAGCAGTTCTTC CASSRALVLAGGANEQFF
TRBJ2-1 . once TRBV6-1 TGTGCCAGCAGTGGGGTTTTCCCAGATCTTTACAATGAGCAGTTCTTC CASSGVFPDLYNEQFF
TRBJ2-7 TRBD2 few TRBV9 TGTGCCAGCGCCGGGACTAGAGGCCACGAGCAGTACTTC CASAGTRGHEQYF
TRBJ2-5 . . TRBV10-3 TGTGCCATCAAGTCGGAAAGACTAGGGGAGACCCAGTACTTC CAIKSERLGETQYF
TRBJ2-7 TRBD1 . TRBV29-1 TGCAGCGGGGGACAGGGCGTCCACGAGCAGTACTTC CSGGQGVHEQYF
TRBJ2-7 . . TRBV7-9 TGTGCCAGCAGCCACCGTACACTAGGGCAGTACTTC CASSHRTLGQYF
TRBJ1-1 TRBD1 . TRBV18 TGTGCCGGCTCACCTACAGGGGTAAGCACTGAAGCTTTCTTT CAGSPTGVSTEAFF
TRBJ2-1 TRBD2 . TRBV20-1 TGCAGTGCTAGAGAGAGTCTAGCGGGGCCATACAATGAGCAGTTCTTC CSARESLAGPYNEQFF
TRBJ2-5 . . TRBV6-6 TGTGCCAGCAGTCAGGGATCGTCTGGAGAGACCCAGTACTTC CASSQGSSGETQYF
TRBJ2-1 TRBD1 . TRBV29-1 TGCAGCGTGGAACAGGGGGGCTCCTACAATGAGCAGTTCTTC CSVEQGGSYNEQFF
TRBJ2-1 . . TRBV5-1 TGCGCCAGCAGCAAAGACTACAATGAGCAGTTCTTC CASSKDYNEQFF
TRBJ1-2 . . TRBV6-1 TGTGCCACAAGGGCGGGGCGACAAACAGGTGGCTACACCTTC CATRAGRQTGGYTF
TRBJ1-1 . . TRBV19 TGTGCCAGTAGTATAGCGCGGGGACGTGACTCTTTCTTT CASSIARGRDSFF
TRBJ1-2 TRBD1 few TRBV20-1 TGCAGTGCTCGAAAAACAGGGGATTATGGCTACACCTTC CSARKTGDYGYTF
TRBJ2-7 . . TRBV7-8 TGTGCCGGCAGCTTAGGGGGTAGGTTCAATGAGCAGTACTTC CAGSLGGRFNEQYF